The 30 T cell receptor beta chains in this list originate from one sample, sequenced in a study of blood T cell repertoires in COVID-19. Profiling relied on immunoSEQ multiplex PCR, and the TCRdb table lists in-frame clones only, not all of them. The profile shows 75,000 to 100,000 clones, around 75% of them singletons. The sequencing input was peripheral blood. Source of these receptors: a man in his 70s with acute or convalescent COVID-19.

This chain joins TRBV10-3 and TRBJ1-3; 8 positions match TRBD1. Germline CDR1 and CDR2: ENHRY and SYGVKD. V trimming: 4 bases; J trimming: 0 bases; junction bases outside the gene matches: 5. The CDR3 loop spans 16 amino acids. CDR3 residues: CAISAGQVLSGNTIYF. CDR3 DNA: TGTGCCATCAGTGCGGGACAGGTTCTCTCTGGAAACACCATATATTTT.

V usage is TRBV10-1 and J usage is TRBJ2-7; D unresolved. The CDR3 contains 14 residues. Germline CDR1 and CDR2: WNHNN and SYGVQD (reference sequence). Trimming stripped 4 bases from V and 4 bases from J, with 14 bases between. The CDR3: CASSGAEKPYEQYF. CDR3 DNA sequence: TGCGCCAGCAGTGGGGCTGAAAAGCCGTACGAGCAGTACTTC.

CDR3 protein: CASSQTGREQYF. The CDR3 DNA is TGCGCCAGCAGCCAAACAGGGCGCGAGCAGTACTTC. The chain is built from TRBV5-1 and TRBJ2-7; D may be TRBD1 (6 bases). The CDR3 extends over 12 amino acids. Germline lookup yields CDR1 SGHRS and CDR2 YFSETQ. The germline V and J ends were trimmed by 4 bases and 6 bases, with 11 bases remaining between them.

This clone was detected only once. This rearrangement joins TRBV7-8 to TRBJ2-3; the match to TRBD2 covers 15 bases. V shed 5 bases and J 5 bases; nucleotides not matched to a gene: 11. This CDR3 has 18 residues. Per germline, CDR1 SGHVS and CDR2 FQNEAQ. Written as DNA, the CDR3 is TGTGCCAGCAGCACCCCCCGGACTAGCGGGAGGGCGAAAGATACGCAGTATTTT. This sequence encodes CASSTPRTSGRAKDTQYF. The full variable domain, with the rest looked up from reference TRBV7-8 and TRBJ2-3, is GAGVSQSPRYKVAKRGQDVALRCDPISGHVSLFWYQQALGQGPEFLTYFQNEAQLDKSGLPSDRFFAERPEGSVSTLKIQRTQQEDSAVYLCASSTPRTSGRAKDTQYFGPGTRLTVL.

The chain uses TRBV9 and TRBJ2-7, with 7 bases that match TRBD1. CDR1 is SGDLS and CDR2 is YYNGEE in the germline V gene. The CDR3 covers 15 residues. Unmatched junction bases numbered 13, after V lost 4 bases and J lost 6 bases. Here the CDR3 reads CASSTGTAVLSEQYF. CDR3 DNA: TGTGCCAGCAGCACTGGGACAGCCGTCCTCTCCGAGCAGTACTTC.

In this sample, this clone turned up once. V is TRBV7-2 and J is TRBJ1-2; D remains ambiguous. The CDR3 runs to 13 residues. Between the trimmed V and J ends, which lost 5 bases and 2 bases, there was a span of 9 bases. Germline V gene sequence: CDR1 SGHTA, CDR2 FQGNSA. CDR3 residues: CASSPDKNYGYTF. CDR3 bases: TGTGCCAGCAGCCCCGACAAAAACTATGGCTACACCTTC.

The rearrangement uses TRBV5-5 and TRBJ2-7; no reliable D call. The CDR3 totals 11 residues. The V gene's germline CDR1 is SGHKS and CDR2 YYEKEE (reference sequence). The V and J ends lost 4 bases and 2 bases respectively, with 4 bases between them. The CDR3, as DNA: TGTGCCAGCAGCCACACCTACGAGCAGTACTTC. It encodes CASSHTYEQYF.

The chain carries TRBV7-2 and TRBJ2-7; 12 bases are shared with TRBD2. V was clipped by 4 bases and J by 1 base; unmatched bases: 8. The CDR3 totals 17 residues. CDR1 is SGHTA, CDR2 FQGNSA, per germline. The CDR3 DNA follows: TGTGCCAGCAGCTCTCGGACTAGCGGGGCCTATTCCTACGAGCAGTACTTC. Translated: CASSSRTSGAYSYEQYF.

The chain links TRBV21-1 to TRBJ1-1; the D call of TRBD1 is as the table states it, not checked on the DNA. TRBV21-1 is labeled a pseudogene. The CDR3 totals 15 residues. The CDR3 DNA is TGTGCCAGCAGCAAAGTAGGGGACAGGGAGACTGAAGCTTTCTTT. Protein sequence: CASSKVGDRETEAFF.

The chain carries TRBV5-1 and TRBJ1-3, with no clear D. This CDR3 is built from 16 residues. The germline V gene encodes CDR1 SGHRS and CDR2 YFSETQ. V was pared by 1 base and J by 4 bases, with 15 bases between. CDR3 residues: CASSLNDQVFGNTIYF. In nucleotides, the CDR3 is TGCGCCAGCAGCTTGAACGACCAGGTCTTCGGAAACACCATATATTTT.

The gene calls are TRBV15 and TRBJ2-5, with 10 bases that match TRBD1. Germline-derived CDR1 and CDR2 are LNHNV and YYDKDF (reference sequence). This CDR3 contains 16 residues. V lost 5 bases to trimming and J lost 0 bases; unmatched junction nucleotides: 6. The CDR3: CATSSWTGGYQETQYF. The CDR3 nucleotides read TGTGCCACCAGCTCCTGGACAGGGGGGTACCAAGAGACCCAGTACTTC.

Worth noting for this clone: A junction boundary mismatches the germline segment, possibly from a read error. The chain combines TRBV7-7 with TRBJ2-5; tentative D call: TRBD2 (6 bases). Germline CDR1 reads SSHAT; CDR2 reads FNYEAQ (reference sequence). CDR3 length: 16 amino acids. The DNA for the CDR3 is TGTGCTAGCAGCCGCGGGGTGAGGGGCGGCCAAGAGACCCAGTACTTC. Amino acid sequence: CASSRGVRGGQETQYF.

The chain couples TRBV7-6 to TRBJ1-3; D unresolved. V was shortened by 5 bases and J by 0 bases, with 20 bases between the two germline ends. The CDR3 extends over 18 amino acids. Germline CDR1 and CDR2: SGHVS and FNYEAQ. CDR3 sequence reads: CASSPNPGVQSSGNTIYF. CDR3 bases: TGTGCCAGCAGCCCGAACCCCGGGGTTCAGAGCTCTGGAAACACCATATATTTT.

The CDR3 region has the DNA TGCGCCAGCAGCCAAGGACAGGATCACTCCTACAATGAGCAGTTCTTC. Protein sequence: CASSQGQDHSYNEQFF. The gene calls are TRBV5-1 and TRBJ2-1; 7 bases fit TRBD1. The CDR3 extends over 16 amino acids. Losses at the gene ends were 4 bases for V and 0 bases for J; bases not matched to a gene: 7. Germline assignment: CDR1 SGHRS and CDR2 YFSETQ.

The gene calls are TRBV5-1 and TRBJ1-3, with 7 positions matching TRBD1. V lost 4 bases and J lost 2; bases outside the gene matches: 6. Germline CDR1 is SGHRS and CDR2 is YFSETQ. The CDR3 is made up of 15 amino acids. CDR3 region: CASSPQGQTGNTIYF. CDR3 coding DNA: TGCGCCAGCAGCCCACAGGGGCAAACTGGAAACACCATATATTTT.

The chain carries TRBV19 and TRBJ1-5; D might be TRBD1 (6 bases). V was shortened by 5 bases and J by 0 bases, with 14 bases between the two germline ends. This CDR3 has 16 residues. In germline, CDR1 is LNHDA, CDR2 SQIVND (reference sequence). The CDR3 DNA sequence: TGTGCCAGTAGTCCTAAGGGGGGGGCTAGCAATCAGCCCCAGCATTTT. Encoded protein: CASSPKGGASNQPQHF. The variable domain in full, with the rest retrieved from reference TRBV19 and TRBJ1-5, is DGGITQSPKYLFRKEGQNVTLSCEQNLNHDAMYWYRQDPGQGLRLIYYSQIVNDFQKGDIAEGYSVSREKKESFPLTVTSAQKNPTAFYLCASSPKGGASNQPQHFGDGTRLSIL.

The chain uses TRBV7-9 and TRBJ1-2; TRBD1 matches 8 bases. Trimming removed 3 bases from V and 14 bases from J; junction bases left unmatched: 8. This CDR3 contains 12 residues. Germline V gene sequence: CDR1 SEHNR, CDR2 FQNEAQ (reference sequence). In DNA, the CDR3 is TGTGCCAGCAGCTTGGGGGACAGGATAGGAACCTTC. This gives the protein CASSLGDRIGTF.

V gene TRBV3-1 (or the pseudogene TRBV3-2) combines with J gene TRBJ2-5, with D possibly being TRBD1 (5 bases). CDR1 is LGHDT and CDR2 is YNNKEL in the germline V gene (reference sequence). V was shortened by 1 base and J by 4 bases, with 7 bases between the two germline ends. The CDR3 loop spans 13 amino acids. This CDR3 reads CASSQADRETQYF. The CDR3 coding sequence is TGTGCCAGCAGCCAAGCCGACAGAGAGACCCAGTACTTC.

The V call is TRBV4-1, the J call TRBJ2-1, with D perhaps TRBD2 (6 bases). Germline-derived CDR1 and CDR2 are MGHRA and YSYEKL. This CDR3 contains 15 residues. V lost 6 bases and J lost 4, with 16 bases in between. The chain's CDR3 is CASSLREELYNEQFF. Here the CDR3 DNA reads TGCGCCAGCAGTCTGCGGGAAGAACTTTACAATGAGCAGTTCTTC.

J is TRBJ2-4 and V is TRBV6-1, with 8 positions matching TRBD1. After removal of 5 bases from V and 8 bases from J, the junction contained 8 bases not matched to a gene. CDR1 is MNHNS and CDR2 is SASEGT in the germline V gene. The CDR3 is 14 amino acids. The CDR3: CASSPTGVIDIQYF. The CDR3 region has the DNA TGTGCCAGCAGTCCGACAGGGGTAATTGACATTCAGTACTTC.

The chain recombines TRBV24-1 with TRBJ1-4, with 12 positions matching TRBD1. In germline, CDR1 is KGHDR, CDR2 SFDVKD. V dropped 5 bases and J dropped 0; count of bases not matched to a gene: 6. The CDR3 extends over 18 amino acids. CDR3 nucleotide sequence: TGTGCCACCAGTGCCTCGGGACAGGGGGCCTCAACTAATGAAAAACTGTTTTTT. It encodes CATSASGQGASTNEKLFF.

The chain combines TRBV5-1 with TRBJ2-3, with 8 bases lining up with TRBD2. This CDR3 contains 17 residues. The V and J ends lost 4 bases and 1 base, in that order; junction bases with no gene match: 11. The germline gives CDR1 SGHRS, CDR2 YFSETQ. CDR3 in DNA: TGCGCCAGCAGCCCGTCCCCGGGAGGGCCTGGCACAGATACGCAGTATTTT. It yields the protein CASSPSPGGPGTDTQYF. Combining the CDR3 with reference TRBV5-1 and TRBJ2-3 gives the whole variable domain KAGVTQTPRYLIKTRGQQVTLSCSPISGHRSVSWYQQTPGQGLQFLFEYFSETQRNKGNFPGRFSGRQFSNSRSEMNVSTLELGDSALYLCASSPSPGGPGTDTQYFGPGTRLTVL.

The chain is built from TRBV9 and TRBJ2-7, with 10 bases fitting TRBD2. The CDR3 runs to 14 residues. Germline CDR1 is SGDLS and CDR2 is YYNGEE. The V gene end was trimmed by 0 bases and the J gene end by 5 bases; junction bases not matched to a gene: 2. The CDR3 loop is CASSVASGRDEQYF. The CDR3, as DNA: TGTGCCAGCAGCGTAGCCAGCGGGAGGGACGAGCAGTACTTC.

This chain links TRBV11-1 with TRBJ2-7, with TRBD1 matching over 9 bases. The CDR3 length is 14 residues. V was clipped by 5 bases and J by 6 bases; unmatched bases: 8. Germline CDR1 reads SGHAT; CDR2 reads FQDESV (reference sequence). DNA for the CDR3: TGTGCCAGCAGCATAGAAACAGGGGGCCGCGAGCAGTACTTC. It specifies CASSIETGGREQYF.

The chain recombines TRBV10-3 with TRBJ2-7; D might be TRBD1 (5 bases). CDR3 length: 15 residues. Trimming cost V 2 bases and J 2 bases, with 13 bases left between them. The V gene's germline CDR1 is ENHRY and CDR2 SYGVKD. Here the CDR3 DNA reads TGTGCCATCAGTGAGGTTAAGACAGTAACCTACGAGCAGTACTTC. This gives the protein CAISEVKTVTYEQYF.

The chain joins TRBV4-2 to TRBJ2-5, with TRBD1 as a possible D gene (5 bases). Deletions cut 4 bases from V and 5 bases from J, with 14 bases between. Germline values: CDR1 LGHNA, CDR2 YNFKEQ. This CDR3 contains 14 residues. The CDR3 bases are TGTGCCAGCAGCCGGAGTGGGGCCCGGGAGACCCAGTACTTC. Its translation: CASSRSGARETQYF.

This sequence joins TRBV6-5 and TRBJ2-7; 9 bases are shared with TRBD2. This CDR3 contains 15 residues. Germline V lookup: CDR1 MNHEY, CDR2 SVGAGI. The V segment lost 3 bases and the J segment 0 bases; nucleotides outside the gene matches: 3. CDR3 sequence reads: CASSYATSGSYEQYF. In DNA form, the CDR3 reads TGTGCCAGCAGTTATGCGACTAGCGGCTCCTACGAGCAGTACTTC.

The chain recombines TRBV6-5 with TRBJ1-5, with D possibly TRBD1 on 6 matching bases. Germline V gene sequence: CDR1 MNHEY, CDR2 SVGAGI. CDR3 length equals 13 residues. The V gene lost 8 bases and the J gene lost 4 bases, with 12 bases spanning the gap. Written as DNA, the CDR3 is TGTGCCAGCCATAAGGACAGAAATCAGCCCCAGCATTTT. Its translation: CASHKDRNQPQHF.

The CDR3 DNA reads as TGTGCCAGCAGTCCGAATAGTTCACCCCTCCACTTT. Protein product: CASSPNSSPLHF. V usage is TRBV28 and J usage is TRBJ1-6; D gene ambiguous. This CDR3 has 12 residues. Germline values: CDR1 MDHEN, CDR2 SYDVKM. The germline V and J ends were trimmed by 5 bases and 9 bases, with 8 bases remaining between them.

V is TRBV18 and J is TRBJ2-2, with 8 bases aligning to TRBD1. The CDR3 is 17 amino acids. J gave up 0 bases and V 1 base, and 4 bases lay outside the gene matches. Looked up from germline, CDR1 is KGHSH and CDR2 is LQKENI. CDR3 protein: CASSPHRQGPNTGELFF. Here the CDR3 DNA reads TGTGCCAGCTCACCACACAGACAGGGGCCGAACACCGGGGAGCTGTTTTTT. Combining the CDR3 with reference TRBV18 and TRBJ2-2 gives the whole variable domain NAGVMQNPRHLVRRRGQEARLRCSPMKGHSHVYWYRQLPEEGLKFMVYLQKENIIDESGMPKERFSAEFPKEGPSILRIQQVVRGDSAAYFCASSPHRQGPNTGELFFGEGSRLTVL.